A selection of T cell receptor beta chains follows, all from one sample in a study of blood T cell repertoires in COVID-19. Profiling relied on immunoSEQ multiplex PCR, and the TCRdb table lists in-frame clones only, not all of them. Of about 180,000 clones in the sample, about 83% were seen once. Sequencing used PBMCs or T cells enriched from blood (not recorded which). All receptors derive from a woman in her twenties or thirties who had recovered from COVID-19. CDR3s include the opening cysteine and the closing phenylalanine or tryptophan. The order of the fields is V gene, D gene, clone size, J gene, CDR3 DNA, CDR3 protein. The D gene is left open where the match is weak. Part of the rows lack a size; the others show once, few, many or a class for expanded clones.

V gene: TRBV29-1; D gene: NA; clone size: NA; J gene: TRBJ1-2; CDR3 DNA: TGCAGCGTTGATTACGGGTTGTACGATGGCTACACCTTC; CDR3 protein: CSVDYGLYDGYTF
V gene: TRBV2; D gene: NA; clone size: few; J gene: TRBJ1-3; CDR3 DNA: TGTGCCAGCAGCTCGGAGCTAGGAAACACCATATATTTT; CDR3 protein: CASSSELGNTIYF
V gene: TRBV5-1; D gene: NA; clone size: NA; J gene: TRBJ1-1; CDR3 DNA: TGCGCCAGCTCCCACACAGGGATGAACACTGAAGCTTTCTTT; CDR3 protein: CASSHTGMNTEAFF
V gene: TRBV21-1; D gene: NA; clone size: NA; J gene: TRBJ1-1; CDR3 DNA: TGTGCCAGCAGCAAACCCTCGGACAGGACCTACCCGGGGAACACTGAAGCTTTCTTT; CDR3 protein: CASSKPSDRTYPGNTEAFF
V gene: TRBV27; D gene: NA; clone size: NA; J gene: TRBJ1-1; CDR3 DNA: TGTGCCAGCAGTTTAGCTGAACCACGGTTGAACACTGAAGCTTTCTTT; CDR3 protein: CASSLAEPRLNTEAFF
V gene: TRBV7-9; D gene: TRBD2; clone size: NA; J gene: TRBJ2-6; CDR3 DNA: TGTGCCAGCAGCCCTTTAGCGGGTTTCTCTGGGGCCAACGTCCTGACTTTC; CDR3 protein: CASSPLAGFSGANVLTF
V gene: TRBV30; D gene: TRBD1; clone size: NA; J gene: TRBJ2-7; CDR3 DNA: TGTGCCTGGAGAAAGACAGGGAGTCTTTACGAGCAGTACTTC; CDR3 protein: CAWRKTGSLYEQYF
V gene: TRBV28; D gene: TRBD1; clone size: NA; J gene: TRBJ2-7; CDR3 DNA: TGTGCCAGCAGTTTAGAGGCGTCAGGGGGCGGCGAGCAGTACTTC; CDR3 protein: CASSLEASGGGEQYF
V gene: TRBV4-1; D gene: NA; clone size: NA; J gene: TRBJ1-6; CDR3 DNA: TGCGCCAGCAGCCAAAGAGGAATCGATAATTCACCCCTCCACTTT; CDR3 protein: CASSQRGIDNSPLHF
V gene: TRBV6-1; D gene: NA; clone size: NA; J gene: TRBJ1-2; CDR3 DNA: TGTGCCAGCAGTGAAGCATGGGGAGCGGGGGGCTACACCTTC; CDR3 protein: CASSEAWGAGGYTF
V gene: TRBV5-4; D gene: TRBD1; clone size: NA; J gene: TRBJ2-3; CDR3 DNA: TGTGCCAGCAGCGGGGGACAGGGTAAGACAGATACGCAGTATTTT; CDR3 protein: CASSGGQGKTDTQYF
V gene: TRBV7-9; D gene: NA; clone size: NA; J gene: TRBJ2-3; CDR3 DNA: TGTGCCAGCAGCTTGTCCCTTTTCGGGTTAGATACGCAGTATTTT; CDR3 protein: CASSLSLFGLDTQYF
V gene: TRBV12-3/TRBV12-4; D gene: NA; clone size: NA; J gene: TRBJ2-7; CDR3 DNA: TGTACCAGCAGTTCTCCGTACGAGCAGTACTTC; CDR3 protein: CTSSSPYEQYF
V gene: TRBV3-1/TRBV3-2; D gene: TRBD1; clone size: once; J gene: TRBJ1-1; CDR3 DNA: TGTGCCAGCAGACGACAGGGGTACACTGAAGCTTTCTTT; CDR3 protein: CASRRQGYTEAFF
V gene: TRBV5-6; D gene: NA; clone size: NA; J gene: TRBJ2-7; CDR3 DNA: TGTGCCAGCAGCTCCACAGTGACCTACGAGCAGTACTTC; CDR3 protein: CASSSTVTYEQYF
V gene: TRBV24-1; D gene: TRBD2; clone size: NA; J gene: TRBJ2-2; CDR3 DNA: TGTGCCACCAGTGATTTCAAGCGGGGGACCACCGGGGAGCTGTTTTTT; CDR3 protein: CATSDFKRGTTGELFF
V gene: TRBV7-2; D gene: NA; clone size: many; J gene: TRBJ2-5; CDR3 DNA: TGTGCCAGCAGCTTTGGAGGTCGTCGAGAGACCCAGTACTTC; CDR3 protein: CASSFGGRRETQYF
V gene: TRBV14; D gene: TRBD1; clone size: NA; J gene: TRBJ2-7; CDR3 DNA: TGTGCCAGCAGCCAGGCGGGACAGGGAATGTTACGGTACTTC; CDR3 protein: CASSQAGQGMLRYF
V gene: TRBV28; D gene: TRBD1; clone size: NA; J gene: TRBJ2-1; CDR3 DNA: TGTGCCAGCAGCCTGACAGGGTACAATGAGCAGTTCTTC; CDR3 protein: CASSLTGYNEQFF
V gene: TRBV2; D gene: NA; clone size: NA; J gene: TRBJ2-7; CDR3 DNA: TGTGCCAGCAGTGCCCTGACAACCTCCTACGAGCAGTACTTC; CDR3 protein: CASSALTTSYEQYF
V gene: TRBV7-8; D gene: NA; clone size: NA; J gene: TRBJ2-7; CDR3 DNA: TGTGCCAGCAGCTTAGCGCAAGGGGCCGGTGATTCCTACGAGCAGTACTTC; CDR3 protein: CASSLAQGAGDSYEQYF
V gene: TRBV10-1; D gene: NA; clone size: NA; J gene: TRBJ1-6; CDR3 DNA: TGCGCCAGCAGTGAGCCCGGCGGGCAGGCCCTCCACTTT; CDR3 protein: CASSEPGGQALHF